This is a list of T cell receptor beta chains from one sample in a study of T cells in Graves' hyperthyroidism and ophthalmopathy. TCRdb recomputed calls from the multiplex PCR reads with MiXCR, one row per CDR3 protein. The sample lists 660,000 or so distinct CDR3 sequences, around 20% seen once, with about 34% in the top ten. Sequenced input: blood. Receptors were obtained from a man younger than 45 with Graves' ophthalmopathy. Each CDR3 is given with its conserved first and last residue. Fields, in order: J gene, clone size, D gene, V gene, CDR3 protein, CDR3 DNA. D genes are given only for firm matches. Clone size is given for some rows only: seen once, a few or many times, or a class if the clone is expanded.

TRBJ2-1 many TRBD2 TRBV7-2 CASSWLAVSSYNEQFF TGTGCCAGCAGCTGGCTAGCGGTATCATCCTACAATGAGCAGTTCTTC
TRBJ2-6 - - TRBV28 CASSLVTGPRTLISGANVLTF TGTGCCAGCAGTTTGGTGACAGGCCCAAGGACCCTAATCTCTGGGGCCAACGTCCTGACTTTC
TRBJ1-4 - TRBD1 TRBV7-9 CASSSGTGGATNEKLFF TGTGCCAGCAGCTCCGGGACAGGGGGCGCCACTAATGAAAAACTGTTTTTT
TRBJ1-2 - - TRBV18 CASSPKSGSDGYTF TGTGCCAGCTCACCTAAATCAGGGTCCGATGGCTACACCTTC
TRBJ1-2 - TRBD1 TRBV6-1 CASSHGQAYGYTF TGTGCCAGCAGCCACGGACAGGCCTATGGCTACACCTTC
TRBJ1-2 few - TRBV4-1 CASSQGIQGLIYGYTF TGCGCCAGCAGCCAAGGTATTCAGGGGCTGATCTATGGCTACACCTTC
TRBJ2-7 many TRBD2 TRBV5-1 CASSNSLAGGGEQYF TGCGCCAGCAGCAATTCACTAGCGGGAGGAGGGGAGCAGTACTTC
TRBJ2-7 - TRBD2 TRBV6-5 CASSFMARGETSYEQYF TGTGCCAGCAGTTTTATGGCCCGGGGGGAGACGTCCTACGAGCAGTACTTC
TRBJ2-5 - - TRBV14 CASSHLGPQYF TGTGCCAGCAGCCATCTGGGGCCCCAGTACTTC
TRBJ1-5 few - TRBV4-1 CASSQEVTAFGQPQHF TGCGCCAGCAGCCAAGAGGTAACAGCGTTCGGGCAGCCCCAGCATTTT
TRBJ2-1 - - TRBV5-8 CASSLGRAVYNEQFF TGTGCCAGCAGCTTGGGGAGGGCCGTTTACAATGAGCAGTTCTTC
TRBJ1-5 - - TRBV10-3 CAISEVWGQEPQHF TGTGCCATCAGTGAGGTCTGGGGGCAGGAGCCCCAGCATTTT
TRBJ1-1 - - TRBV5-5 CASSFTGGSNMNTEAFF TGTGCCAGCAGCTTCACCGGGGGATCGAACATGAACACTGAAGCTTTCTTT
TRBJ2-2 - - TRBV10-3 CAISESLGSANTGELFF TGTGCCATCAGTGAGTCACTGGGGAGTGCGAACACCGGGGAGCTGTTTTTT
TRBJ1-2 - - TRBV28 CASSPTGAGNYGYTF TGTGCCAGCAGTCCCACTGGGGCAGGCAACTATGGCTACACCTTC
TRBJ2-3 - - TRBV27 CASSLGRGITDTQYF TGTGCCAGCAGTTTAGGTCGGGGGATCACAGATACGCAGTATTTT
TRBJ1-5 - - TRBV7-2 CASSLVARADPEDGNQPQHF TGTGCCAGCAGCTTAGTGGCCCGGGCGGACCCGGAGGATGGCAATCAGCCCCAGCATTTT
TRBJ1-6 few - TRBV20-1 CSAGGEWDSPLHF TGCAGTGCGGGGGGGGAATGGGATTCACCCCTCCACTTT
TRBJ2-7 many TRBD1 TRBV3-1 CASSQAPFTGTGAYEQYF TGTGCCAGCAGCCAAGCACCATTCACCGGGACAGGGGCCTACGAGCAGTACTTC
TRBJ2-1 once - TRBV12-3/TRBV12-4 CASSHPLGNEQFF TGTGCCAGCAGCCACCCCTTGGGCAATGAGCAGTTCTTC
TRBJ1-2 many - TRBV28 CASSSYGYTF TGTGCCAGCAGTTCCTATGGCTACACCTTC
TRBJ1-1 - TRBD1 TRBV20-1 CSALTGAGTEAFF TGCAGTGCCTTAACAGGGGCTGGGACTGAAGCTTTCTTT
TRBJ2-3 many TRBD1 TRBV7-9 CASSWDRDTQYF TGTGCCAGCAGCTGGGACAGAGATACGCAGTATTTT
TRBJ2-3 few TRBD1 TRBV20-1 CSADRTGSTDTQYF TGCAGTGCCGATCGGACAGGAAGCACAGATACGCAGTATTTT
TRBJ2-2 - TRBD2 TRBV9 CASSGSGLAGGWGTGELFF TGTGCCAGCAGCGGATCGGGACTAGCGGGAGGGTGGGGCACCGGGGAGCTGTTTTTT
TRBJ1-1 - - TRBV5-6 CASSIRDILMNTEAFF TGTGCCAGCAGCATCCGGGACATACTCATGAACACTGAAGCTTTCTTT
TRBJ2-3 - TRBD1 TRBV20-1 CSAAPGTGWGSDTQYF TGCAGTGCCGCGCCCGGGACAGGTTGGGGGTCGGATACGCAGTATTTT
TRBJ2-5 - - TRBV12-3/TRBV12-4 CASSLGEHQETQYF TGTGCCAGCAGTTTAGGGGAACACCAAGAGACCCAGTACTTC